These 5 T cell receptor beta chains came from one sample sequenced in a study of blood T cells in healthy people across ages. For the second PCR, which ran for 7 to 11 cycles, a sample-barcoded 5' primer and a J-beta primer mix were used. Each CDR3 protein is one row after TCRdb ran MiXCR on the 5' RACE reads. The table has approximately 770,000 distinct CDR3 sequences, roughly 50% seen once. The sample comprised blood. Receptor source: a man in his thirties or forties in good health.

This clonotype was counted ten times or more. One end of the junction does not line up with germline, which may come from a read error. V is TRBV5-1 and J is TRBJ2-1; no firm D call. The CDR3 runs 13 residues. Germline V gene lookup returns CDR1 SGHRS and CDR2 YFSETQ. Written as DNA, the CDR3 is TGTGCCAGCAGTTTAGGGCGGAACAATGAGCAGTTCTTC. It encodes CASSLGRNNEQFF.

V is TRBV20-1 and J is TRBJ2-3; D is undetermined. The CDR3 is 13 residues long. Germline assignment: CDR1 DFQATT and CDR2 SNEGSKA (reference sequence). V lost 6 bases and J lost 4, with 14 bases in between. CDR3 amino acids: CSASPPAADTQYF. CDR3 bases: TGCAGTGCCAGTCCCCCGGCCGCAGATACGCAGTATTTT.

This clonotype came up once. This chain connects TRBV4-2 to TRBJ2-3; 8 bases agree with TRBD2. Trimming at V came to 1 base and at J to 4 bases, leaving 7 bases not matched to a gene. CDR1 and CDR2 from the germline V gene are LGHNA and YNFKEQ. The CDR3 has 16 amino acids. The CDR3 here is CASSQVGGGWADTQYF. The CDR3 DNA reads TGTGCCAGCAGCCAAGTTGGCGGGGGGTGGGCAGATACGCAGTATTTT.

The chain joins TRBV20-1 to TRBJ2-5; tentatively, D is TRBD2 (7 bases). This CDR3 spans 13 amino acids. V lost 2 bases and J 2 bases, leaving 9 bases between the germline ends. CDR1 and CDR2 from the germline V gene are DFQATT and SNEGSKA (reference sequence). This CDR3 is CSARKGGQETQYF. CDR3 coding DNA: TGCAGTGCTAGAAAGGGGGGGCAAGAGACCCAGTACTTC.

The V and J genes are TRBV20-1 and TRBJ2-6; possible D gene TRBD2, 6 bases. V was trimmed by 0 bases and J by 4 bases, leaving 13 bases between them. This CDR3 contains 16 residues. Germline CDR1 and CDR2: DFQATT and SNEGSKA (reference sequence). CDR3 bases: TGCAGTGCTAGAGATTCAGGAGGGTACGGGGCCAACGTCCTGACTTTC. Translating gives CSARDSGGYGANVLTF.